This TCR beta chain was documented in a study of blood T cell repertoires in COVID-19. For the study at large: Donors in the United States, Italy and Spain gave samples during acute or convalescent COVID-19. In each case, the material was cDNA or gDNA derived from T cells, B-cell-depleted T cells, or PBMCs.

Trimming removed 4 bases from V and 2 bases from J, with 9 bases in between. The germline V gene has CDR1 MDHEN and CDR2 SYDVKM. The CDR3 consists of 13 residues. Libraries were prepared by immunoSEQ multiplex PCR; TCRdb keeps only in-frame clonotypes and omits some of them. Among roughly 250,000 clones listed, approximately 82% were seen once. Sequenced sample: peripheral blood. This TCR was recovered from a woman aged 80 or over with active or convalescent COVID-19. The rearrangement joins TRBV28 to TRBJ2-7, with D possibly TRBD1 on 5 matching bases. CDR3 DNA: TGTGCCAGCAGTTCGACAGCTCCCTACGAGCAGTACTTC. It yields the protein CASSSTAPYEQYF.